This T cell receptor (beta chain) is from a study of blood T cell repertoires in COVID-19. Study-level information: The analysed material was cDNA or gDNA that came from T cells, B-cell-depleted T cells, or PBMCs.

With V trimmed by 4 bases and J by 4 bases, 6 bases remained unmatched. Germline CDR1 reads SGDLS; CDR2 reads YYNGEE. The length of the CDR3 is 15 residues. Sequencing was performed with immunoSEQ multiplex PCR; in TCRdb, only in-frame clones are kept and a portion is missing. The table records around 130,000 clones, 70% to 85% of them present only once. This sequence originates from a woman in her fifties or sixties with acute or convalescent COVID-19. The chain has TRBV9 and TRBJ2-2; 8 bases align to TRBD1. The sequencing sample was made of peripheral blood. CDR3 DNA: TGTGCCAGCAGCCCGGGACAGGCTAGCACCGGGGAGCTGTTTTTT. Translation: CASSPGQASTGELFF.